Listed below are T cell receptor beta chains from one sample, sequenced in a study of blood T cell repertoires in COVID-19. Some clones are missing from TCRdb's copy, which holds only in-frame ones; the method was immunoSEQ multiplex PCR. The sample has more than 150,000 clones, less than 85% seen once. Sequenced material: peripheral blood. The receptors shown here come from a human donor in a cohort sampled during active COVID-19. Both conserved end residues are part of each CDR3. Fields, in order: V gene, J gene, D gene, clone size, CDR3 protein, CDR3 DNA. A D gene is named only where the DNA matches it firmly. A clone size is listed for some rows: how often the clone was seen (once, few, many), or a class if it is expanded.

V gene: TRBV18; J gene: TRBJ2-7; D gene: TRBD2; clone size: NA; CDR3 protein: CASSAGDEQYF; CDR3 DNA: TGTGCCAGCTCGGCGGGGGACGAGCAGTACTTC
V gene: TRBV4-2; J gene: TRBJ2-2; D gene: NA; clone size: few; CDR3 protein: CASSPIPGQSTGELFF; CDR3 DNA: TGTGCCAGCAGCCCTATCCCAGGACAGTCCACCGGGGAGCTGTTTTTT
V gene: TRBV5-6; J gene: TRBJ1-2; D gene: TRBD1; clone size: NA; CDR3 protein: CASSPRDRFNYGYTF; CDR3 DNA: TGTGCCAGCAGTCCCCGGGACAGGTTTAACTATGGCTACACCTTC
V gene: TRBV27; J gene: TRBJ1-5; D gene: TRBD1; clone size: NA; CDR3 protein: CASRESGTADQPQHF; CDR3 DNA: TGTGCCAGCAGGGAATCCGGGACAGCTGATCAGCCCCAGCATTTT
V gene: TRBV3-1/TRBV3-2; J gene: TRBJ1-4; D gene: NA; clone size: NA; CDR3 protein: CASSQDVEAGNNEKLFF; CDR3 DNA: TGTGCCAGCAGCCAAGATGTAGAAGCAGGTAATAATGAAAAACTGTTTTTT
V gene: TRBV5-4; J gene: TRBJ1-1; D gene: TRBD1; clone size: NA; CDR3 protein: CASSQRTGSKTEAFF; CDR3 DNA: TGTGCCAGCAGCCAGAGGACAGGGTCGAAGACTGAAGCTTTCTTT
V gene: TRBV6-5; J gene: TRBJ2-3; D gene: NA; clone size: NA; CDR3 protein: CASSALAISTDTQYF; CDR3 DNA: TGTGCCAGCAGCGCCCTAGCGATTAGCACAGATACGCAGTATTTT
V gene: TRBV27; J gene: TRBJ1-2; D gene: NA; clone size: once; CDR3 protein: CARPDRTSGYTF; CDR3 DNA: TGTGCCAGACCAGACAGAACTAGCGGCTACACCTTC
V gene: TRBV7-2; J gene: TRBJ2-7; D gene: NA; clone size: NA; CDR3 protein: CASSPLEAGAYEQYF; CDR3 DNA: TGTGCCAGCAGCCCTTTGGAGGCAGGGGCCTACGAGCAGTACTTC
V gene: TRBV6-5; J gene: TRBJ1-1; D gene: NA; clone size: NA; CDR3 protein: CASNSRTEAFF; CDR3 DNA: TGTGCCAGCAACAGTCGCACTGAAGCTTTCTTT
V gene: TRBV6-2/TRBV6-3; J gene: TRBJ2-3; D gene: TRBD1; clone size: NA; CDR3 protein: CASSYSDRELTNTQYF; CDR3 DNA: TGTGCCAGCAGTTACTCGGACAGGGAGCTCACAAATACGCAGTATTTT
V gene: TRBV11-1; J gene: TRBJ1-5; D gene: NA; clone size: NA; CDR3 protein: CASRPTVRSNQPQHF; CDR3 DNA: TGTGCCAGCAGGCCGACAGTAAGGAGCAATCAGCCCCAGCATTTT
V gene: TRBV6-9; J gene: TRBJ2-7; D gene: TRBD1; clone size: NA; CDR3 protein: CASSLSDRGQYEQYF; CDR3 DNA: TGTGCCAGCAGCCTGTCGGACAGGGGGCAATACGAGCAGTACTTC
V gene: TRBV27; J gene: TRBJ2-7; D gene: TRBD1; clone size: NA; CDR3 protein: CASSLFSPPGQGSSYEQYF; CDR3 DNA: TGTGCCAGCAGTTTATTTTCCCCCCCGGGACAGGGGAGCTCCTACGAGCAGTACTTC
V gene: TRBV20-1; J gene: TRBJ2-2; D gene: NA; clone size: NA; CDR3 protein: CSASRQVQTGELFF; CDR3 DNA: TGCAGTGCTAGTCGACAGGTTCAAACCGGGGAGCTGTTTTTT
V gene: TRBV5-6; J gene: TRBJ2-2; D gene: TRBD1; clone size: NA; CDR3 protein: CASSFGTVPTGELFF; CDR3 DNA: TGTGCCAGCAGCTTTGGGACAGTACCCACCGGGGAGCTGTTTTTT
V gene: TRBV9; J gene: TRBJ1-3; D gene: NA; clone size: NA; CDR3 protein: CASSGALPSGNTIYF; CDR3 DNA: TGTGCCAGCAGCGGAGCCCTTCCCTCTGGAAACACCATATATTTT
V gene: TRBV29-1; J gene: TRBJ2-5; D gene: NA; clone size: NA; CDR3 protein: CSVKQGQGGETQYF; CDR3 DNA: TGCAGCGTGAAGCAGGGCCAAGGAGGGGAGACCCAGTACTTC
V gene: TRBV7-2; J gene: TRBJ2-2; D gene: TRBD1; clone size: NA; CDR3 protein: CASSIRQGPSNTGELFF; CDR3 DNA: TGTGCCAGCAGCATTCGACAGGGGCCCTCGAACACCGGGGAGCTGTTTTTT
V gene: TRBV19; J gene: TRBJ2-3; D gene: NA; clone size: few; CDR3 protein: CASSIVGEATRDTQYF; CDR3 DNA: TGTGCCAGTAGTATAGTTGGGGAGGCCACAAGAGATACGCAGTATTTT
V gene: TRBV12-3/TRBV12-4; J gene: TRBJ2-7; D gene: NA; clone size: NA; CDR3 protein: CASGFLTRGEQYF; CDR3 DNA: TGTGCCAGCGGGTTTCTAACCAGGGGCGAGCAGTACTTC
V gene: TRBV15; J gene: TRBJ2-7; D gene: TRBD1; clone size: NA; CDR3 protein: CATSEPGTGIIYEQYF; CDR3 DNA: TGTGCCACCAGCGAGCCCGGGACAGGGATTATCTACGAGCAGTACTTC
V gene: TRBV6-1; J gene: TRBJ1-4; D gene: NA; clone size: NA; CDR3 protein: CASSDSVGALEKLFF; CDR3 DNA: TGTGCCAGCAGTGACAGCGTGGGGGCGCTTGAAAAACTGTTTTTT
V gene: TRBV7-9; J gene: TRBJ1-1; D gene: NA; clone size: NA; CDR3 protein: CASSLDSNTEAFF; CDR3 DNA: TGTGCCAGCAGCTTAGACTCGAACACTGAAGCTTTCTTT
V gene: TRBV14; J gene: TRBJ2-3; D gene: TRBD2; clone size: NA; CDR3 protein: CASSPLAGPSTDTQYF; CDR3 DNA: TGTGCCAGCAGCCCACTAGCGGGCCCGAGCACAGATACGCAGTATTTT
V gene: TRBV7-9; J gene: TRBJ2-7; D gene: TRBD2; clone size: once; CDR3 protein: CASSSFSGVGEQYF; CDR3 DNA: TGTGCCAGCAGCTCCTTCAGCGGGGTGGGCGAGCAGTACTTC
V gene: TRBV5-1; J gene: TRBJ2-1; D gene: NA; clone size: NA; CDR3 protein: CASSSDQGNNEQFF; CDR3 DNA: TGCGCCAGCAGCTCCGATCAGGGGAACAATGAGCAGTTCTTC
V gene: TRBV19; J gene: TRBJ1-2; D gene: NA; clone size: NA; CDR3 protein: CAIGQSGVNYGYTF; CDR3 DNA: TGTGCCATTGGCCAGTCGGGAGTAAACTATGGCTACACCTTC
V gene: TRBV6-6; J gene: TRBJ1-6; D gene: NA; clone size: NA; CDR3 protein: CASSYPDSNSPLHF; CDR3 DNA: TGTGCCAGCAGTTACCCCGACAGTAATTCACCCCTCCACTTT
V gene: TRBV5-4; J gene: TRBJ1-2; D gene: NA; clone size: NA; CDR3 protein: CASSPGGGGLNYGYTF; CDR3 DNA: TGTGCCAGCAGCCCCGGAGGGGGGGGGTTAAACTATGGCTACACCTTC
V gene: TRBV19; J gene: TRBJ2-1; D gene: TRBD1; clone size: NA; CDR3 protein: CASQGQGANEQFF; CDR3 DNA: TGTGCCTCCCAGGGACAGGGGGCAAATGAGCAGTTCTTC
V gene: TRBV6-5; J gene: TRBJ2-2; D gene: NA; clone size: once; CDR3 protein: CASSYYKGAGELFF; CDR3 DNA: TGTGCCAGCAGTTACTACAAGGGGGCCGGGGAGCTGTTTTTT
V gene: TRBV5-1; J gene: TRBJ1-6; D gene: TRBD1; clone size: NA; CDR3 protein: CASSRQGDNSPLHF; CDR3 DNA: TGCGCCAGCAGCAGGCAGGGGGATAATTCACCCCTCCACTTT
V gene: TRBV2; J gene: TRBJ1-4; D gene: NA; clone size: NA; CDR3 protein: CASSEQGGEKLFF; CDR3 DNA: TGTGCCAGCAGTGAACAGGGTGGGGAAAAACTGTTTTTT
V gene: TRBV5-1; J gene: TRBJ1-1; D gene: NA; clone size: NA; CDR3 protein: CASSLLGRMNTEAFF; CDR3 DNA: TGCGCCAGCAGCTTGCTGGGCAGGATGAACACTGAAGCTTTCTTT
V gene: TRBV13; J gene: TRBJ2-2; D gene: NA; clone size: NA; CDR3 protein: CASSEAIGGPYTGELFF; CDR3 DNA: TGTGCCAGCAGCGAAGCGATCGGGGGACCCTACACCGGGGAGCTGTTTTTT
V gene: TRBV15; J gene: TRBJ1-3; D gene: TRBD1; clone size: NA; CDR3 protein: CATSRDRGNGNTIYF; CDR3 DNA: TGTGCCACCAGCAGAGACAGGGGGAATGGAAACACCATATATTTT
V gene: TRBV6-5; J gene: TRBJ1-5; D gene: TRBD1; clone size: few; CDR3 protein: CASSQQGGNQPQHF; CDR3 DNA: TGTGCCAGCAGCCAACAGGGGGGCAATCAGCCCCAGCATTTT
V gene: TRBV7-2; J gene: TRBJ2-3; D gene: TRBD2; clone size: NA; CDR3 protein: CASRQSGGRGEYF; CDR3 DNA: TGTGCCAGCAGGCAAAGCGGGGGCCGAGGGGAGTATTTT
V gene: TRBV29-1; J gene: TRBJ1-2; D gene: TRBD1; clone size: NA; CDR3 protein: CSVEEGKGGARNGYTF; CDR3 DNA: TGCAGCGTTGAAGAGGGAAAAGGGGGCGCGAGGAATGGCTACACCTTC
V gene: TRBV5-1; J gene: TRBJ2-7; D gene: TRBD1; clone size: once; CDR3 protein: CASSLTGELYEQYF; CDR3 DNA: TGCGCCAGCAGCTTAACAGGGGAACTCTACGAGCAGTACTTC
V gene: TRBV20-1; J gene: TRBJ1-2; D gene: NA; clone size: NA; CDR3 protein: CSTGEGDGYTF; CDR3 DNA: TGCAGTACCGGGGAGGGAGATGGCTACACCTTC
V gene: TRBV30; J gene: TRBJ1-2; D gene: TRBD1; clone size: NA; CDR3 protein: CACWDRGKYTF; CDR3 DNA: TGTGCCTGTTGGGACAGGGGAAAATACACCTTC
V gene: TRBV5-1; J gene: TRBJ2-3; D gene: TRBD2; clone size: NA; CDR3 protein: CASSTSGGTDTQYF; CDR3 DNA: TGCGCCAGCAGTACTAGCGGGGGCACAGATACGCAGTATTTT
V gene: TRBV5-1; J gene: TRBJ1-4; D gene: NA; clone size: NA; CDR3 protein: CASGIQGRANEKLFF; CDR3 DNA: TGCGCCAGCGGGATACAGGGAAGAGCTAATGAAAAACTGTTTTTT
V gene: TRBV5-4; J gene: TRBJ2-7; D gene: TRBD1; clone size: NA; CDR3 protein: CASSHRDRGSYEQYF; CDR3 DNA: TGTGCCAGCAGCCACCGGGACAGGGGGTCCTACGAGCAGTACTTC
V gene: TRBV12-3/TRBV12-4; J gene: TRBJ2-7; D gene: NA; clone size: NA; CDR3 protein: CASSSSTYEQYF; CDR3 DNA: TGTGCCAGCAGTTCAAGTACTTACGAGCAGTACTTC